This TCR beta chain stems from a study of CD8+ T cells in alopecia areata. Broader study findings: Scalp samples also yield sequences from resident alphabeta T cells of normal skin.

With 3 bases removed from V and 8 bases from J, the gap between germline ends came to 14 bases. Germline values: CDR1 SGHDT, CDR2 YYEEEE. The CDR3 covers 14 residues. A word on this clone: What it recognizes is unknown.

cDNA prepared by RNA extraction and subsequent reverse transcription served as the template for sequencing. The repertoire was sequenced with immunoSEQ multiplex PCR; TCRdb's copy has only in-frame clones and lacks some. The data show 130,000 to 150,000 clones, roughly 58% seen once. Sorting from PBMCs produced CD4+ and CD8+ T cells. Sequencing was performed on CD8+ T cells sorted from blood. This receptor was identified in a human donor in good health. The chain is built from TRBV5-6 and TRBJ1-4; D possibly corresponds to TRBD1 (6 bases). The CDR3 spells CASSYTGWSEKLFF. As DNA, the CDR3 is TGTGCCAGCAGCTACACAGGGTGGAGCGAAAAACTGTTTTTT. The whole variable domain, remainder taken from reference TRBV5-6 and TRBJ1-4, is DAGVTQSPTHLIKTRGQQVTLRCSPKSGHDTVSWYQQALGQGPQFIFQYYEEEERQRGNFPDRFSGHQFPNYSSELNVNALLLGDSALYLCASSYTGWSEKLFFGSGTQLSVL.